This passage covers 28 T cell receptor beta chains from one sample sequenced in a study of Siglec-9 on CD8 T cells in melanoma. TCRdb's table, derived via immunoSEQ multiplex PCR, lists solely in-frame clones and lacks some. Counted here are almost 30,000 clones, 75% to 85% occurring once; the ten biggest clones make up roughly 6%. Sequencing input: Siglec-9- CD8+ T cells sorted from blood. The source is a human donor in good health.

Concerning this clone: Sequence at one end of the junction differs from germline and may be a read error. V usage is TRBV7-9 and J usage is TRBJ2-3; 11 nucleotides agree with TRBD2. CDR3 length: 16 amino acids. CDR1 and CDR2 from the germline V gene are SEHNR and FQNEAQ (reference sequence). The CDR3 sequence: CASSLAGGEGADTQYF. Here the CDR3 DNA reads TGTGCCAGCAGCCTAGCGGGGGGCGAGGGCGCAGATACGCAGTATTTT. Filled out from reference TRBV7-9 and TRBJ2-3, the complete variable domain reads DTGVSQNPRHKITKRGQNVTFRCDPISEHNRLYWYRQTLGQGPEFLTYFQNEAQLEKSRLLSDRFSAERPKGSFSTLEIQRTEQGDSAMYLCASSLAGGEGADTQYFGPGTRLTVL.

The rearrangement links TRBV5-1 to TRBJ2-5, with D uncertain. The CDR3 totals 13 residues. Trimming took 5 bases from V and 5 from J, leaving 13 bases between them. Germline CDR1 is SGHRS and CDR2 is YFSETQ. CDR3 nucleotides: TGCGCCAGCAGTACTGACGGTGGGGAGACCCAGTACTTC. Translated: CASSTDGGETQYF.

DNA of the CDR3: TGTGCCAGTAGTCTCCAACCGGGCGCGAGAGGCTACACCTTC. This encodes CASSLQPGARGYTF. V usage is TRBV19 and J usage is TRBJ1-2; D is unclear. The ends were cut back, 5 bases at V and 8 bases at J, with 18 bases in the middle. Germline V CDR1 and CDR2: LNHDA, SQIVND (reference sequence). The CDR3 is 14 residues long.

This chain joins TRBV6-1 and TRBJ1-3, with D possibly being TRBD1 (6 bases). V lost 7 bases and J lost 0, with 10 bases in between. The CDR3 runs to 14 residues. In germline, CDR1 is MNHNS, CDR2 SASEGT. CDR3: CASNQGRSGNTIYF. In DNA form, the CDR3 reads TGTGCCAGCAATCAGGGGCGCTCTGGAAACACCATATATTTT.

The J gene is TRBJ2-2, the V gene TRBV7-6, with 7 bases matching TRBD1. This CDR3 spans 18 amino acids. The germline V gene encodes CDR1 SGHVS and CDR2 FNYEAQ. V lost 0 bases to trimming and J lost 1 base; unmatched junction nucleotides: 8. This CDR3 reads CASSLADRPRWNTGELFF. The CDR3 DNA reads TGTGCCAGCAGCTTAGCGGACAGGCCAAGGTGGAACACCGGGGAGCTGTTTTTT.

In its sample, this clone was seen a few times. The V call is TRBV7-9, the J call TRBJ2-1, with TRBD2 as a possible D gene (5 bases). The CDR3 is 11 residues long. From germline, CDR1 is SEHNR and CDR2 FQNEAQ (reference sequence). The CDR3 DNA reads as TGTGCGGGAGAGTTGGGCGATGAGCAGTTCTTC. Residues: CAGELGDEQFF.

The chain uses TRBV15 and TRBJ2-6; D gene ambiguous. The germline gives CDR1 LNHNV, CDR2 YYDKDF (reference sequence). The CDR3 is 16 residues long. The V gene lost 4 bases and the J gene lost 0 bases, with 10 bases spanning the gap. CDR3 sequence: CATSNDPGSGANVLTF. As DNA, the CDR3 is TGTGCCACCAGCAACGATCCGGGCTCTGGGGCCAACGTCCTGACTTTC.

This clone was seen a single time. V usage is TRBV6-6 and J usage is TRBJ1-5; D is perhaps TRBD1 (5 bases). Trimming took off 6 bases at V and 6 bases at J, with 12 bases between the two ends. CDR3 size: 13 residues. Germline V gives CDR1 MNHNY, CDR2 SVGAGI (reference sequence). The CDR3 DNA reads TGTGCCAGCAGACCGAGGGGCGGTCAGCCCCAGCATTTT. Translating it yields CASRPRGGQPQHF.

The rearrangement uses TRBV5-1 and TRBJ2-1; TRBD1 agrees at 11 bases. Germline V gene data show CDR1 as SGHRS and CDR2 as YFSETQ. The CDR3 is made up of 16 amino acids. The junction had 11 bases not matched to a gene; V was cut back by 4 bases and J by 8 bases. Here the CDR3 DNA reads TGCGCCAGCAGCCCCGACCCGGACAGGGGGCGAGATGAGCAGTTCTTC. It codes for CASSPDPDRGRDEQFF.

The chain uses TRBV7-9 and TRBJ2-7; maybe TRBD1 (6 bases). With 5 bases removed from V and 3 bases from J, the gap between germline ends came to 14 bases. CDR3 length equals 14 residues. Germline assignment: CDR1 SEHNR and CDR2 FQNEAQ (reference sequence). In DNA, the CDR3 is TGTGCCAGCAGCCAAAGTTGGACAGACTACGAGCAGTACTTC. This sequence encodes CASSQSWTDYEQYF.

The rearrangement links TRBV19 to TRBJ1-2; a possible D gene is TRBD1 (6 bases). This CDR3 contains 14 residues. Per germline, CDR1 LNHDA and CDR2 SQIVND (reference sequence). The V gene lost 2 bases and the J gene lost 2 bases, with 9 bases spanning the gap. The chain's CDR3 is CASSITGLNYGYTF. In DNA, the CDR3 is TGTGCCAGTAGTATAACAGGGCTAAACTATGGCTACACCTTC.

This clone showed up just once. The DNA for the CDR3 is TGTGCCTGTCAGCTCGGGGCGAATGATGAGCAGTTCTTC. As protein: CACQLGANDEQFF. The chain has TRBV30 and TRBJ2-1; D possibly matches TRBD1 or TRBD2 (5 bases each). Trimming took 6 bases from V and 8 from J, leaving 17 bases between them. The CDR3 extends over 13 amino acids. Germline values: CDR1 GTSNPN, CDR2 SVGIG (reference sequence).

This chain joins TRBV2 and TRBJ1-2, with D maybe TRBD1 (5 bases). V lost 8 bases to trimming and J lost 0 bases, with 13 bases between them. The CDR3 runs to 14 residues. The germline V gene has CDR1 SNHLY and CDR2 FYNNEI. The chain's CDR3 is CASHGQLTNYGYTF. The CDR3 DNA follows: TGTGCCAGCCACGGACAACTCACTAACTATGGCTACACCTTC.

The V call is TRBV29-1, the J call TRBJ2-7, with a possible D match to TRBD1 (5 bases). V was cut by 1 base and J by 6 bases, with 16 bases left in between. Germline CDR1 reads SQVTM; CDR2 reads ANQGSEA. The length of the CDR3 is 14 residues. The CDR3 region has the DNA TGCAGCGTTGAAGTGGCAGGGAACGAGGTCGAGCAGTACTTC. Its translation is CSVEVAGNEVEQYF.

The V call is TRBV10-1, the J call TRBJ2-4, with D possibly matching TRBD2 (5 bases). Trimming removed 2 bases from V and 4 bases from J, with 24 bases in between. Germline V gene data show CDR1 as WNHNN and CDR2 as SYGVQD (reference sequence). This CDR3 spans 19 amino acids. DNA for the CDR3: TGCGCCAGCAGTGAGGCCGTAGCCAGAGGGCGGGTAAGGAAAAACATTCAGTACTTC. It specifies CASSEAVARGRVRKNIQYF.

V is TRBV7-9 and J is TRBJ2-7, with 9 nucleotides matching TRBD1. In germline, CDR1 is SEHNR, CDR2 FQNEAQ (reference sequence). CDR3 length: 17 amino acids. With 4 bases clipped from V and 0 bases from J, the junction kept 10 bases outside the gene matches. The CDR3 DNA reads as TGTGCCAGCAGCTCTAGAACGACAGGGGGAAGCTCCTACGAGCAGTACTTC. It is translated as CASSSRTTGGSSYEQYF.

This sequence joins TRBV7-2 and TRBJ2-7; D gene ambiguous. Germline-derived CDR1 and CDR2 are SGHTA and FQGNSA. V was pared by 10 bases and J by 3 bases, with 16 bases between. CDR3 length: 13 amino acids. The CDR3 DNA sequence: TGTGCCATCCAGCTAACCTCTCACTACGAGCAGTACTTC. The encoded protein is CAIQLTSHYEQYF.

Only one count was recorded for this clone. The chain recombines TRBV27 with TRBJ1-6; D is undetermined. The germline V gene has CDR1 MNHEY and CDR2 SMNVEV (reference sequence). V lost 8 bases and J 9 bases, leaving 11 bases between the germline ends. The CDR3 has 12 residues. CDR3 in amino acids: CASQKGSSPLHF. In DNA form, the CDR3 reads TGTGCCAGCCAAAAAGGGAGTTCACCCCTCCACTTT.

This sequence joins TRBV15 and TRBJ1-1; no clear D. From germline, CDR1 is LNHNV and CDR2 YYDKDF (reference sequence). Between the trimmed V and J ends, which lost 0 bases and 3 bases, there was a span of 17 bases. The CDR3 runs to 17 residues. The CDR3: CATSRDKAASRDTEAFF. For the CDR3, the DNA is TGTGCCACCAGCAGAGATAAAGCAGCCTCTAGGGACACTGAAGCTTTCTTT.

The chain joins TRBV5-6 to TRBJ2-7; the match to TRBD1 covers 7 bases. This CDR3 comprises 14 residues. V lost 2 bases to trimming and J lost 0 bases; unmatched junction nucleotides: 2. In germline, CDR1 is SGHDT, CDR2 YYEEEE. The CDR3 here is CASSFGDSSYEQYV. The CDR3 nucleotides are TGTGCCAGCAGCTTCGGGGACAGCTCCTACGAGCAGTACGTC.

This clone has only a few counts. V and J are TRBV5-5 and TRBJ1-4; D is perhaps TRBD1 (5 bases). In germline, CDR1 is SGHKS, CDR2 YYEKEE (reference sequence). The V and J ends lost 4 bases and 0 bases respectively, with 16 bases between them. The CDR3 runs to 17 residues. CDR3: CASSTPTGLATNEKLFF. DNA for the CDR3: TGTGCCAGCAGCACCCCCACGGGGCTGGCAACTAATGAAAAACTGTTTTTT.

This sequence joins TRBV9 and TRBJ2-2; D unclear. The germline gives CDR1 SGDLS, CDR2 YYNGEE. Trimming shortened V by 0 bases and J by 1 base, and 13 bases separated the two germline ends. This CDR3 has 17 residues. CDR3 region: CASSVGVLVRNTGELFF. CDR3 coding DNA: TGTGCCAGCAGCGTAGGAGTCCTAGTCAGGAACACCGGGGAGCTGTTTTTT.

This clone is a singleton in its sample. The genes are TRBV30 and TRBJ1-4; no clear D gene. Germline V gene sequence: CDR1 GTSNPN, CDR2 SVGIG (reference sequence). CDR3 size: 12 residues. The ends were cut back, 2 bases at V and 6 bases at J, with 7 bases in the middle. DNA for the CDR3: TGTGCCTGGAGTACCCTGGATGAAAAACTGTTTTTT. Encoded protein: CAWSTLDEKLFF.

This clone was seen just once. This chain connects TRBV5-1 to TRBJ1-5; 9 nucleotides align to TRBD1. The CDR3 length is 16 residues. Losses at the gene ends were 0 bases for V and 5 bases for J; bases not matched to a gene: 6. Looked up from germline, CDR1 is SGHRS and CDR2 is YFSETQ. Written as DNA, the CDR3 is TGCGCCAGCAGCTTGGAGCCGGGACAGGGTGATCAGCCCCAGCATTTT. Translating it yields CASSLEPGQGDQPQHF.

This chain connects TRBV27 to TRBJ2-5, with D unresolved. The CDR3 runs to 15 residues. Trimming stripped 5 bases from V and 2 bases from J, with 15 bases between. CDR1 and CDR2 (germline): MNHEY, SMNVEV (reference sequence). DNA for the CDR3: TGTGCCAGCAGTCCTAATCCCAGGCCTCAAGAGACCCAGTACTTC. Protein: CASSPNPRPQETQYF.

This sequence joins TRBV4-1 and TRBJ1-1; a weak D match, TRBD1 (6 bases). The V gene lost 2 bases and the J gene lost 4 bases, with 11 bases spanning the gap. Per germline, CDR1 MGHRA and CDR2 YSYEKL. CDR3 length equals 14 residues. CDR3 sequence (DNA): TGCGCCAGCAGCCAACTTACAGGGTCCACTGAAGCTTTCTTT. Amino acids: CASSQLTGSTEAFF.

This chain connects TRBV5-5 to TRBJ1-2; 9 bases are a match to TRBD1. The CDR3 is 14 amino acids. J was trimmed by 1 base and V by 4 bases; bases with no gene match: 2. The germline gives CDR1 SGHKS, CDR2 YYEKEE (reference sequence). CDR3 protein: CASSTGQGNYGYTF. The CDR3 DNA sequence: TGTGCCAGCAGCACGGGACAGGGTAACTATGGCTACACCTTC. Based on the CDR3 plus reference TRBV5-5 and TRBJ1-2, the full variable domain is DAGVTQSPTHLIKTRGQQVTLRCSPISGHKSVSWYQQVLGQGPQFIFQYYEKEERGRGNFPDRFSARQFPNYSSELNVNALLLGDSALYLCASSTGQGNYGYTFGSGTRLTVV.

This clone is a singleton in its sample. The chain joins TRBV29-1 to TRBJ1-2; D not certain. Germline assignment: CDR1 SQVTM and CDR2 ANQGSEA. With 0 bases removed from V and 0 bases from J, the gap between germline ends came to 20 bases. CDR3 size: 18 residues. The CDR3: CSVEDYISRQQANYGYTF. CDR3 DNA: TGCAGCGTTGAAGATTATATATCGAGGCAGCAGGCTAACTATGGCTACACCTTC. Based on the CDR3 plus reference TRBV29-1 and TRBJ1-2, the full variable domain is SAVISQKPSRDICQRGTSLTIQCQVDSQVTMMFWYRQQPGQSLTLIATANQGSEATYESGFVIDKFPISRPNLTFSTLTVSNMSPEDSSIYLCSVEDYISRQQANYGYTFGSGTRLTVV.